A single sample is the source of the 29 T cell receptor beta chains below, sequenced in a study of cytomegalovirus exposure and HLA in healthy donors. Amplification used 60 Vbeta primers and 13 Jbeta primers. Measured with immunoSEQ multiplex PCR; TCRdb has only the in-frame clones, and not every one. This table holds more than 45,000 clones, 70% found once. The sample was PBMCs. Receptors originate from a woman aged 55-70 years in good health and CMV-seropositive.

J is TRBJ1-4 and V is TRBV30, with D unresolved. CDR3 length equals 13 residues. V dropped 8 bases and J dropped 0 bases, with 10 bases sitting between them. The germline gives CDR1 GTSNPN, CDR2 SVGIG (reference sequence). The CDR3 bases are TGTGCCGCTGTCACAACAACTAATGAAAAACTGTTTTTT. It is translated as CAAVTTTNEKLFF.

This chain connects TRBV18 to TRBJ2-7, with D possibly being TRBD2 (6 bases). Germline values: CDR1 KGHSH, CDR2 LQKENI. The CDR3 loop spans 15 amino acids. V was trimmed by 5 bases and J by 0 bases, leaving 14 bases between them. The CDR3 sequence: CASSRRRDSSYEQYF. CDR3 DNA sequence: TGTGCCAGCTCAAGGAGAAGGGACTCCTCCTACGAGCAGTACTTC. The full variable domain, with the rest looked up from reference TRBV18 and TRBJ2-7, is NAGVMQNPRHLVRRRGQEARLRCSPMKGHSHVYWYRQLPEEGLKFMVYLQKENIIDESGMPKERFSAEFPKEGPSILRIQQVVRGDSAAYFCASSRRRDSSYEQYFGPGTRLTVT.

Of note for this clone: Other DNA sequences from this sample encode an identical CDR3 as well. The V call is TRBV27, the J call TRBJ2-7, with a possible D match to TRBD2 (5 bases). This CDR3 is 14 amino acids long. Per germline, CDR1 MNHEY and CDR2 SMNVEV (reference sequence). Trimming took 2 bases from V and 4 from J, leaving 12 bases between them. The CDR3, as DNA: TGTGCCAGCAGTTTAAAATATCGGGATTACGAGCAGTACTTC. It codes for CASSLKYRDYEQYF.

CDR3 in DNA: TGTGCCAGCAGCTCGTTCTACGAGCAGTACTTC. Amino acid sequence: CASSSFYEQYF. The chain is built from TRBV7-8 and TRBJ2-7; D is undetermined. Germline values: CDR1 SGHVS, CDR2 FQNEAQ. The length of the CDR3 is 11 residues. Trimming removed 4 bases at V and 3 bases at J, with 4 bases between.

This chain uses TRBV7-9 with TRBJ1-1, with D maybe TRBD1 (5 bases). The CDR3 is 14 residues long. With 5 bases removed from V and 2 bases from J, the gap between germline ends came to 12 bases. Germline CDR1 and CDR2: SEHNR and FQNEAQ (reference sequence). CDR3 loop: CASSPDRPNTEAFF. DNA of the CDR3: TGTGCCAGCAGCCCAGACAGACCCAACACTGAAGCTTTCTTT.

The chain employs TRBV7-2 and TRBJ1-1; tentative D call: TRBD1 (6 bases). This CDR3 contains 14 residues. V lost 6 bases to trimming and J lost 4 bases, with 15 bases between them. Germline CDR1 is SGHTA and CDR2 is FQGNSA. The CDR3 DNA reads as TGTGCCAGCAGGCCTACAGGGAGGGGCACTGAAGCTTTCTTT. Its translation is CASRPTGRGTEAFF. Full variable domain (rest looked up from reference TRBV7-2 and TRBJ1-1): GAGVSQSPSNKVTEKGKDVELRCDPISGHTALYWYRQSLGQGLEFLIYFQGNSAPDKSGLPSDRFSAERTGGSVSTLTIQRTQQEDSAVYLCASRPTGRGTEAFFGQGTRLTVV.

The DNA for the CDR3 is TGTGCCAGCTCTCAGCCGGGACAACCCTACGAGCAGTACTTC. It translates to CASSQPGQPYEQYF. The chain has TRBV18 and TRBJ2-7; weak D call: TRBD1 (6 bases). The CDR3 is made up of 14 amino acids. Germline CDR1 and CDR2: KGHSH and LQKENI. V lost 6 bases and J lost 2, with 14 bases in between.

The rearrangement uses TRBV20-1 and TRBJ1-2; tentatively, D is TRBD1 (5 bases). CDR1 is DFQATT and CDR2 is SNEGSKA in the germline V gene (reference sequence). The CDR3 runs to 11 residues. Trimming took off 7 bases at V and 7 bases at J, with 13 bases between the two ends. This CDR3 reads CSGIQGFGYTF. CDR3 in DNA: TGCAGTGGGATTCAGGGTTTTGGCTACACCTTC.

This clone was detected only a few times. The chain is built from TRBV6-1 and TRBJ2-7, with D possibly being TRBD1 (8 bases). V lost 0 bases to trimming and J lost 10 bases, with 19 bases between them. Germline V CDR1 and CDR2: MNHNS, SASEGT. This CDR3 comprises 15 residues. This chain's CDR3 is CASSEAGRTGREQYF. The CDR3 DNA is TGTGCCAGCAGTGAAGCAGGGCGGACAGGGAGGGAACAGTACTTC.

Notes on this clone: The junction departs from germline at one end; a sequencing error may be responsible. The J gene is TRBJ1-4, the V gene TRBV7-9; 11 bases match TRBD1. CDR1 and CDR2 (germline): SEHNR, FQNEAQ (reference sequence). The CDR3 runs 16 residues. The CDR3 loop is CSSSHEDRGLGEKLFF. CDR3 nucleotide sequence: TGTTCCAGCAGCCACGAGGACAGGGGGCTTGGTGAAAAACTGTTTTTT.

The chain links TRBV2 to TRBJ1-3, with D perhaps matching TRBD1 (5 bases). Trimming pared 6 bases from V and 4 bases from J, leaving 13 bases between. This CDR3 spans 14 amino acids. Germline CDR1 SNHLY, CDR2 FYNNEI. The CDR3 bases are TGTGCCAGCAGAGCCGGGGGGAGCGGAAACACCATATATTTT. This encodes CASRAGGSGNTIYF.

CDR3 nucleotides: TGTGCCAGCAGTGAATTTGCGGGGGGCACAGATACGCAGTATTTT. It specifies CASSEFAGGTDTQYF. This rearrangement joins TRBV25-1 to TRBJ2-3; 7 nucleotides agree with TRBD2. The CDR3 has 15 residues. Germline-derived CDR1 and CDR2 are MGHDK and SYGVNS. V shed 1 base and J 1 base; nucleotides not matched to a gene: 2.

This sequence joins TRBV5-4 and TRBJ2-6, with 7 bases fitting TRBD1. The ends lost 4 bases at V and 2 bases at J; junction bases unmatched: 3. CDR1 and CDR2 from the germline V gene are SGHNT and YYREEE (reference sequence). The CDR3 runs to 15 residues. The CDR3 coding sequence is TGTGCCAGCAGCCCCCAGGGGGCTGGGGCCAACGTCCTGACTTTC. Amino acid sequence: CASSPQGAGANVLTF.

This clone has a single count. Other DNA sequences from this sample encode an identical CDR3 as well. The rearrangement joins TRBV5-1 to TRBJ2-7; D remains unclear. Germline-derived CDR1 and CDR2 are SGHRS and YFSETQ. V lost 0 bases, J lost 0 bases, and 7 bases lay in between. CDR3 length equals 14 residues. DNA for the CDR3: TGCGCCAGCAGCTTGGACGGTAACTCCTACGAGCAGTACTTC. Amino acids: CASSLDGNSYEQYF.

The V call is TRBV12-1, the J call TRBJ1-1; the table's D call, TRBD1, has no DNA check behind it. TRBV12-1 is a documented pseudogene. The CDR3 sequence is 14 residues long. Written as DNA, the CDR3 is TGTGCCAGCAGCCTCCCAGGGGACAACACTGAAGCTTTCTTT. It codes for CASSLPGDNTEAFF.

The genes are TRBV7-7 and TRBJ1-5; possibly TRBD1 for D (5 bases). V dropped 1 base and J dropped 5 bases, with 12 bases sitting between them. Per the germline V gene, CDR1 is SSHAT and CDR2 is FNYEAQ (reference sequence). This CDR3 region has 15 residues. CDR3 DNA sequence: TGTGCCAGCAGCTTAGGCAGGGACTTATATCAGCCCCAGCATTTT. Translation gives CASSLGRDLYQPQHF.

The chain couples TRBV6-1 to TRBJ1-4; a weak D match, TRBD1 (6 bases). The V gene's germline CDR1 is MNHNS and CDR2 SASEGT. The length of the CDR3 is 16 residues. Trimming stripped 3 bases from V and 7 bases from J, with 18 bases between. The CDR3 DNA sequence: TGTGCCAGCAGTGAGGCCGTGGGGAGGGGGGGTGAAAAACTGTTTTTT. It codes for CASSEAVGRGGEKLFF.

The J gene is TRBJ2-3, the V gene TRBV9; D remains unclear. Trimming removed 0 bases from V and 2 bases from J, with 10 bases in between. Germline-derived CDR1 and CDR2 are SGDLS and YYNGEE. The CDR3 has 15 residues. CDR3 nucleotide sequence: TGTGCCAGCAGCGTAGCTCCGACTTCCACAGATACGCAGTATTTT. Amino acids: CASSVAPTSTDTQYF.

J is TRBJ2-3 and V is TRBV4-3; 10 bases fit TRBD2. Germline CDR1 LGHNA, CDR2 YSLEER. The V and J ends lost 1 base and 3 bases, in that order; junction bases with no gene match: 4. This CDR3 has 16 residues. CDR3 sequence reads: CASSQALAGVTDTQYF. The CDR3 region has the DNA TGCGCCAGCAGCCAAGCCCTAGCGGGGGTAACAGATACGCAGTATTTT.

In this sample, this clone turned up a few times. This sequence joins TRBV29-1 and TRBJ2-7, with 13 bases lining up with TRBD2. Germline CDR1 is SQVTM and CDR2 is ANQGSEA. With 7 bases clipped from V and 2 bases from J, the junction kept 14 bases outside the gene matches. The CDR3 consists of 17 residues. CDR3 sequence reads: CSGLLAGGPRGAYEQYF. The CDR3 nucleotides read TGCAGCGGGCTACTAGCGGGGGGGCCACGGGGTGCCTACGAGCAGTACTTC.

The chain joins TRBV9 to TRBJ1-2; no firm D call. Germline V gene data show CDR1 as SGDLS and CDR2 as YYNGEE. CDR3 size: 14 residues. The V and J ends lost 4 bases and 7 bases respectively, with 17 bases between them. The CDR3 DNA reads as TGTGCCAGCAGCACAGCGGAGGGCTTCAGTGGCTACACCTTC. It encodes CASSTAEGFSGYTF.

This clone was seen a few times. The chain links TRBV6-6 to TRBJ2-1; 12 nucleotides match TRBD2. V was clipped by 6 bases and J by 4 bases; unmatched bases: 7. Germline CDR1 and CDR2: MNHNY and SVGAGI (reference sequence). The length of the CDR3 is 16 residues. The DNA of the CDR3 is TGTGCCAGCAGGTCCCCCCTAGCGGGGGGGTACAATGAGCAGTTCTTC. Its translation is CASRSPLAGGYNEQFF.

V gene TRBV9 combines with J gene TRBJ2-1; D not certain. V lost 3 bases and J lost 0, with 7 bases in between. Germline CDR1 reads SGDLS; CDR2 reads YYNGEE. The CDR3 is made up of 14 amino acids. This chain's CDR3 is CASSERSSYNEQFF. The DNA for the CDR3 is TGTGCCAGCAGCGAGAGGAGCTCCTACAATGAGCAGTTCTTC.

The gene calls are TRBV6-5 and TRBJ2-7; tentative D call: TRBD1 (6 bases). There are 14 residues in the CDR3. Germline loops: CDR1 MNHEY, CDR2 SVGAGI. Trimming left V 6 bases short and J 2 bases short, with 14 bases between. The CDR3 region is CASRLQTGPYEQYF. The CDR3 region has the DNA TGTGCCAGCAGACTCCAGACAGGACCCTACGAGCAGTACTTC.

V gene TRBV6-5 combines with J gene TRBJ2-7; no clear D gene. Germline values: CDR1 MNHEY, CDR2 SVGAGI. This CDR3 spans 11 amino acids. Trimming removed 6 bases from V and 3 bases from J, with 6 bases in between. CDR3 sequence: CASSSFYEQYF. CDR3 DNA sequence: TGTGCCAGCAGCTCTTTCTACGAGCAGTACTTC.

This clone was seen only a few times. The CDR3 here is CASSVGPNSEKLFF. The CDR3 DNA reads TGTGCCAGCAGCGTAGGTCCTAACAGCGAAAAACTGTTTTTT. The genes are TRBV9 and TRBJ1-4; no firm D call. CDR3 size: 14 residues. V was clipped by 0 bases and J by 8 bases, with 11 bases between them. CDR1 is SGDLS and CDR2 is YYNGEE in the germline V gene.

This clone was found a few times. An end of the junction does not agree with germline; a read error may underlie this. This chain connects TRBV7-9 to TRBJ1-1, with D maybe TRBD1 (6 bases). CDR3 length equals 17 residues. Per germline, CDR1 SEHNR and CDR2 FQNEAQ (reference sequence). CDR3 sequence (DNA): TGTTCCAGCAGCTTATCCCCTCGACAGGAGGTAAAGACTGAAGCTTTCTTT. It yields the protein CSSSLSPRQEVKTEAFF.

This chain links TRBV6-1 with TRBJ1-4; D gene uncertain. There are 14 residues in the CDR3. In germline, CDR1 is MNHNS, CDR2 SASEGT. Trimming shortened V by 2 bases and J by 7 bases, and 11 bases separated the two germline ends. The CDR3 DNA sequence: TGTGCCAGCAGTGAATGGTCGAGATTTGAAAAACTGTTTTTT. This codes for CASSEWSRFEKLFF.

CDR3 amino acids: CAISSGQGETQYF. The CDR3 DNA sequence: TGTGCCATCAGTTCAGGACAGGGTGAGACCCAGTACTTC. The rearrangement joins TRBV10-3 to TRBJ2-5, with 8 bases matching TRBD1. Germline V gene sequence: CDR1 ENHRY, CDR2 SYGVKD. The CDR3 is 13 amino acids. V was clipped by 5 bases and J by 5 bases; unmatched bases: 4.